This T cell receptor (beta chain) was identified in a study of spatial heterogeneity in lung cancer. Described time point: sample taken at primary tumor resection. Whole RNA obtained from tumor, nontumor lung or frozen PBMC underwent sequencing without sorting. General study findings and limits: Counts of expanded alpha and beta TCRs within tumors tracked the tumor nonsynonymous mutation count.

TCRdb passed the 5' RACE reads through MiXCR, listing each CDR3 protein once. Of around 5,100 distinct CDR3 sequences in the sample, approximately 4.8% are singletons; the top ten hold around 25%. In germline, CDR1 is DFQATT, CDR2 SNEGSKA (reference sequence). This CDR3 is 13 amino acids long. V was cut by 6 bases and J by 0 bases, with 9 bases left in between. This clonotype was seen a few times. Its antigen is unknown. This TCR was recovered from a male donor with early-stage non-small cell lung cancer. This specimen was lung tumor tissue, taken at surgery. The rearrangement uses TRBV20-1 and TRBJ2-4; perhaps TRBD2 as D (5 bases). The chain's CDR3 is CSASGVAKNIQYF. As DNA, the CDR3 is TGCAGTGCAAGCGGTGTAGCCAAAAACATTCAGTACTTC.